What follows is one T cell receptor beta chain and its context. This sample was included in a study of TIL therapy for anti-PD-1-resistant metastatic lung cancer. Overall study: Median tumor PD-L1 proportion score was approximately 6.3%.

As for time point: pre-treatment sample, taken before nivolumab and TIL therapy. Per the germline V gene, CDR1 is SGHTA and CDR2 is FQGNSA. The CDR3 is 14 amino acids. Trimming cost V 0 bases and J 10 bases, with 10 bases left between them. This was the immunoSEQ v3 assay. Generated by immunoSEQ multiplex PCR, the TCRdb table keeps only in-frame clones and is missing some. The table lists about 19,000 clones, about 75% of them singletons, with 7% to 8% in the top ten. This receptor was taken from a person between 25 and 79 years old with non-small cell lung cancer. The sequencing here drew on blood, taken at baseline. V gene TRBV7-2 combines with J gene TRBJ1-6, with D possibly matching TRBD1 (5 bases). The CDR3 coding sequence is TGTGCCAGCAGCTTAGCGGGGGTCGGGTCACCCCTCCACTTT. Protein product: CASSLAGVGSPLHF.